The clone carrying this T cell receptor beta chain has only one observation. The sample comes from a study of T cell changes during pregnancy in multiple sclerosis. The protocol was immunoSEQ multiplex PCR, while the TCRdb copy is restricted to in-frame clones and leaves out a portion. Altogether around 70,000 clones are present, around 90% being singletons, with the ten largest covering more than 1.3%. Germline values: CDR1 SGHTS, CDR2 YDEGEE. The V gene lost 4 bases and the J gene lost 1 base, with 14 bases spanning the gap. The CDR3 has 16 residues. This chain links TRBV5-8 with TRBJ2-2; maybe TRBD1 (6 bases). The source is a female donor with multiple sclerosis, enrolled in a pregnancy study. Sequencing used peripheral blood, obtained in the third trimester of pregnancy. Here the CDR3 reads CASSGWTEVNTGELFF. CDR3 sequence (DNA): TGTGCCAGCAGCGGATGGACAGAAGTGAACACCGGGGAGCTGTTTTTT.